This T cell receptor beta chain was recovered during a study of early T cells in non-severe SARS-CoV-2 infection. General observations from the study: Anti-spike CD8 responses were favored in VDJdb matching, and private and CD4 specificities were missed.

Individual cDNA molecules received unique molecular identifiers during library preparation. TCRdb processed the 5' RACE reads anew with MiXCR; each CDR3 protein has one entry. This sample has about 50,000 distinct CDR3 sequences, with around 14% found just once. The CDR3 is 13 amino acids. J lost 7 bases, V lost 6 bases, and 5 bases had no gene match. The germline CDR1 and CDR2 sequences are MNHEY and SMNVEV (reference sequence). This clonotype was observed at least ten times. The antigen is undetermined. The source of this sequence is an adult who was a healthcare worker with PCR-confirmed SARS-CoV-2 infection or an uninfected control (not recorded which). Sequenced sample: whole blood. V is TRBV27 and J is TRBJ2-7, with 11 positions matching TRBD1. The CDR3 loop is CASRRTGGGEQYF. The CDR3 nucleotides are TGTGCCAGCAGAAGGACAGGGGGCGGGGAGCAGTACTTC.